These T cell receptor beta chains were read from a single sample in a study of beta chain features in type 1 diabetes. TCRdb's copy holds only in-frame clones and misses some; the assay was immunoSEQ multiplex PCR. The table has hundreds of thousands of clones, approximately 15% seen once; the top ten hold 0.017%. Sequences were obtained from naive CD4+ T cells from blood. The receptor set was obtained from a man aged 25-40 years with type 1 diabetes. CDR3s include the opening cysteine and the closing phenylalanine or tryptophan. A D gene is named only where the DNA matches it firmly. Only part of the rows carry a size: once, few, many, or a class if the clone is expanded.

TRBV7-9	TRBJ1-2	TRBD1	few	CASSLATGGYGYTF	TGTGCCAGCAGCTTAGCAACAGGGGGGTATGGCTACACCTTC
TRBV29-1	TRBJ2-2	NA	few	CSAREPTGELFF	TGCAGCGCTCGAGAACCCACCGGGGAGCTGTTTTTT
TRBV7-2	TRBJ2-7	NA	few	CASSLQPGPYSYEQYF	TGTGCCAGCAGCTTACAGCCAGGGCCTTACTCCTACGAGCAGTACTTC
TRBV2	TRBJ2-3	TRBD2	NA	CASRSFSGSGADTQYF	TGTGCCAGCAGAAGCTTTAGCGGGAGTGGCGCAGATACGCAGTATTTT
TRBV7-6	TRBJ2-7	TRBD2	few	CASSLAGTSYEQYF	TGTGCCAGCAGCTTAGCCGGGACTAGCTACGAGCAGTACTTC
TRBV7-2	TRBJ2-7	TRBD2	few	CASSYTGTSGSRGEQYF	TGTGCCAGCAGCTATACCGGGACTAGCGGGAGTCGCGGCGAGCAGTACTTC
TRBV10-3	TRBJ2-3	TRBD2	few	CAISRLAGTDTQYF	TGTGCCATCAGCCGACTAGCGGGCACAGATACGCAGTATTTT
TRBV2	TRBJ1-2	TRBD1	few	CASSEAGGQRYGYTF	TGTGCCAGCAGTGAAGCTGGGGGACAGAGATATGGCTACACCTTC
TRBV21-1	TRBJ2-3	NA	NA	CASSKAPGSGRGLSTDTQYF	TGTGCCAGCAGCAAAGCTCCAGGGAGCGGGAGGGGTTTGAGCACAGATACGCAGTATTTT
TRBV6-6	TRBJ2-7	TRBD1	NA	CASSTGTGFYEQYF	TGTGCCAGCAGTACTGGGACAGGGTTCTACGAGCAGTACTTC
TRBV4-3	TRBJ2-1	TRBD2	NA	CASSQELAASSYNEQFF	TGCGCCAGCAGCCAAGAACTAGCGGCAAGCTCCTACAATGAGCAGTTCTTC
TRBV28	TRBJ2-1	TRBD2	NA	CASSPVGLAENNEQFF	TGTGCCAGCAGTCCCGTAGGGCTAGCGGAGAACAATGAGCAGTTCTTC
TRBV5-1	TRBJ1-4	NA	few	CASSLRGSEKLFF	TGCGCCAGCAGCTTGCGGGGGAGTGAAAAACTGTTTTTT
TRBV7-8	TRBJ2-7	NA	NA	CASSLGLSSYEQYF	TGTGCCAGCAGCTTAGGACTGTCCTCCTACGAGCAGTACTTC
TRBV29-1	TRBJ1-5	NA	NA	CSVGGGNQPQHF	TGCAGCGTTGGGGGGGGCAATCAGCCCCAGCATTTT
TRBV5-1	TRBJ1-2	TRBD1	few	CASSPDWGRQGTYGYTF	TGCGCCAGCAGCCCGGATTGGGGGCGACAGGGGACCTATGGCTACACCTTC
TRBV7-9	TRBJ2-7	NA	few	CASSLTGEQYF	TGTGCCAGCAGCTTGACTGGCGAGCAGTACTTC
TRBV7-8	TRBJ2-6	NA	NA	CASSRGSGANVLTF	TGTGCCAGCAGCAGGGGCTCTGGGGCCAACGTCCTGACTTTC
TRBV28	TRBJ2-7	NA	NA	CASSLYGEQYF	TGTGCCAGCAGTTTATACGGCGAGCAGTACTTC
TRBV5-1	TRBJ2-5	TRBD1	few	CASSLGTGLQETQYF	TGCGCCAGCAGCTTGGGGACAGGACTCCAAGAGACCCAGTACTTC
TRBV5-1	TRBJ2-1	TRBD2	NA	CASSLITGGGNEQFF	TGCGCCAGCAGCTTAATTACGGGAGGGGGCAATGAGCAGTTCTTC
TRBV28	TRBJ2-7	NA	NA	CASRETVRRGEQYF	TGTGCCAGCAGAGAGACAGTTCGAAGGGGGGAGCAGTACTTC
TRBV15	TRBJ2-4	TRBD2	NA	CATNLDLAGAKNIQYF	TGTGCCACCAACTTGGATCTAGCGGGAGCCAAAAACATTCAGTACTTC
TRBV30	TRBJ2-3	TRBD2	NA	CAWSLAGGGTQYF	TGTGCCTGGAGTCTAGCGGGAGGGGGCACGCAGTATTTT
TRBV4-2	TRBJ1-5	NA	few	CASSHDRHNQPQHF	TGTGCCAGCAGCCATGATCGACACAATCAGCCCCAGCATTTT
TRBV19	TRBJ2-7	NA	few	CASTITPPAGAVEQYF	TGTGCCAGTACTATAACACCTCCGGCGGGGGCAGTCGAGCAGTACTTC
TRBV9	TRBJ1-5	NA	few	CASSAGVAQPQHF	TGTGCCAGCAGCGCGGGGGTAGCTCAGCCCCAGCATTTT
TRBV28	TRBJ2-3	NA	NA	CASRGAGGSDTQYF	TGTGCCAGTCGCGGGGCAGGGGGTTCAGATACGCAGTATTTT
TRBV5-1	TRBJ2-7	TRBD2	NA	CASSPGRAGAYEQYF	TGCGCCAGCAGCCCGGGGCGAGCGGGAGCCTACGAGCAGTACTTC
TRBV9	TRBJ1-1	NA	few	CASSVNGGRNTEAFF	TGTGCCAGCAGCGTAAATGGGGGCAGGAACACTGAAGCTTTCTTT
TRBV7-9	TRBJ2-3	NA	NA	CASSLTAGTDTQYF	TGTGCCAGCAGCTTAACCGCGGGCACAGATACGCAGTATTTT
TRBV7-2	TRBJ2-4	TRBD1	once	CASSIGTGDIQYF	TGTGCCAGCAGCATCGGCACAGGGGACATTCAGTACTTC
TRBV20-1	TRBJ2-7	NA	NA	CSAKGFYEQYF	TGCAGTGCTAAGGGGTTCTACGAGCAGTACTTC
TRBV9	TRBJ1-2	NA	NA	CASSVGDGYTF	TGTGCCAGCAGCGTAGGAGATGGCTACACCTTC
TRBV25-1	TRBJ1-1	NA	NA	CASSEYSPGIAEAFF	TGTGCCAGCAGTGAATATTCGCCGGGTATCGCTGAAGCTTTCTTT
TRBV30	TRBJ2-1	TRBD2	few	CAWSGTSAYNEQFF	TGTGCCTGGAGTGGGACTAGCGCCTACAATGAGCAGTTCTTC
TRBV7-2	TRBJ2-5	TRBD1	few	CASSGTVLQETQYF	TGTGCCAGCAGCGGGACAGTACTACAAGAGACCCAGTACTTC
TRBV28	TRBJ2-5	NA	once	CAIVGWEAKTQYF	TGTGCCATCGTGGGGTGGGAGGCGAAGACCCAGTACTTC
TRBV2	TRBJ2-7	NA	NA	CASSEVGGANSYEQYF	TGTGCCAGCAGTGAAGTCGGCGGGGCCAACTCCTACGAGCAGTACTTC
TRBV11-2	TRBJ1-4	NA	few	CASSLAPGEKLFF	TGTGCCAGCAGCTTAGCCCCGGGTGAAAAACTGTTTTTT
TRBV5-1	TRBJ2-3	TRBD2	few	CASKASLAGGFKDTQYF	TGCGCCAGCAAAGCCTCGCTAGCGGGAGGTTTTAAAGATACGCAGTATTTT
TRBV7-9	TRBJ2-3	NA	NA	CASSLEPGSTDTQYF	TGTGCCAGCAGCTTGGAGCCCGGGAGCACAGATACGCAGTATTTT
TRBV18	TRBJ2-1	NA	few	CASSPPNRLTYNEQFF	TGTGCCAGCTCACCACCGAACAGGTTGACCTACAATGAGCAGTTCTTC
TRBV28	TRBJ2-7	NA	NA	CASRHRVGYEQYF	TGTGCCAGCAGACACAGGGTTGGCTACGAGCAGTACTTC
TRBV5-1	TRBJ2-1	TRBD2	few	CASSGGSSYNEQFF	TGCGCCAGCAGTGGCGGGAGCTCCTACAATGAGCAGTTCTTC
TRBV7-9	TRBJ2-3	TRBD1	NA	CASSRRTGGAPDTDTQYF	TGTGCCAGCAGCCGGCGGACAGGGGGCGCCCCGGACACAGATACGCAGTATTTT